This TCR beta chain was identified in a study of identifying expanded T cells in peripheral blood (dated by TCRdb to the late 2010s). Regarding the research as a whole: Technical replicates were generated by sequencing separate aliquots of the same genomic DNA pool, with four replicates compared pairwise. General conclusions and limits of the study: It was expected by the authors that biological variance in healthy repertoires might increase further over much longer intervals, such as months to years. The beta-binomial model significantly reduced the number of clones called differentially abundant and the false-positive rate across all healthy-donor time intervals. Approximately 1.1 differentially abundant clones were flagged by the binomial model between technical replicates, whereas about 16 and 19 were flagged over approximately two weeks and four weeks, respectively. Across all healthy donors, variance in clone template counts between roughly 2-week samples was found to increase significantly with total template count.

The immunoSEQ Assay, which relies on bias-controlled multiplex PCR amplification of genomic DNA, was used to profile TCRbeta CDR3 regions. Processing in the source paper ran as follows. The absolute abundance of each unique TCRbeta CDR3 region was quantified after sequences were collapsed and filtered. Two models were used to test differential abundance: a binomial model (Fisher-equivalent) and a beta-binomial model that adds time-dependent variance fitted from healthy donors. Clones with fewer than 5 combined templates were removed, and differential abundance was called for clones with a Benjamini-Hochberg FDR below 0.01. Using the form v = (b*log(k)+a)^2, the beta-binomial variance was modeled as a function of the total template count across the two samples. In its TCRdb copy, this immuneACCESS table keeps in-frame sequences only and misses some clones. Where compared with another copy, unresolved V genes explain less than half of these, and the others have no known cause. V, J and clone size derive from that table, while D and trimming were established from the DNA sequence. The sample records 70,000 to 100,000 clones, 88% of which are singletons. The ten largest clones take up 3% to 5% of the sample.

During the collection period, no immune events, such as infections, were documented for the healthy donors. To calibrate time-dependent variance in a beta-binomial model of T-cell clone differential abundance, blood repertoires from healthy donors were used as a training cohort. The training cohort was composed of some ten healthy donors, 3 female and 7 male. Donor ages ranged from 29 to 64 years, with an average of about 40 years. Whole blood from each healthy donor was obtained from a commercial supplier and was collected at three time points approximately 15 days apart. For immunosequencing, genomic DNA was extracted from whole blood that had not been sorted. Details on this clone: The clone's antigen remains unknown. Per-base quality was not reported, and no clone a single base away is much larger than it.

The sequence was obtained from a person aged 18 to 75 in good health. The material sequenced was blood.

The CDR3 sequence is CASSFPGTGGYGYTF. At the DNA level, the sequence is TGTGCCAGCAGTTTTCCTGGGACCGGGGGCTATGGCTACACCTTC. The rearrangement joined TRBV28 to TRBJ1-2, with TRBD1 tentatively as D gene (5 bases match). V lost 3 bases and J lost 4 bases; the stretch between them is 15 bases long. CDR1 and CDR2 are read off the germline V gene as MDHEN and SYDVKM. The CDR3 covers 15 residues, taking in both the cysteine and the phenylalanine. The kept DNA is CDR3 alone, 45 bases in frame from the first base.